These 11 T cell receptor beta chains came from one sample sequenced in a study of T cell responses to AZD1222 COVID-19 vaccine. Only in-frame clones appear in the TCRdb table, and some are missing; sequencing was by immunoSEQ multiplex PCR. This table holds approximately 150,000 clones, 85% to 90% found once. The source material was peripheral blood, sampled 28 days after the second dose of the MenACWY control vaccine. All receptors come from an adult who received the MenACWY meningococcal vaccine as a control.

The V call is TRBV3-1 (or the pseudogene TRBV3-2), the J call TRBJ2-6; 7 bases map to TRBD1. Germline-derived CDR1 and CDR2 are LGHDT and YNNKEL (reference sequence). J was trimmed by 0 bases and V by 4 bases; bases with no gene match: 12. This CDR3 has 19 residues. CDR3 protein: CASSPRDRERHSGANVLTF. The CDR3 DNA sequence: TGTGCCAGCAGCCCCCGCGACAGGGAGAGGCACTCTGGGGCCAACGTCCTGACTTTC.

This clone was recorded once. The CDR3 bases are TGTGCCAGCATTGAATACAATGAGCAGTTCTTC. It translates to CASIEYNEQFF. The rearrangement uses TRBV28 and TRBJ2-1; D gene unclear. CDR3 length equals 11 residues. Trimming cost V 7 bases and J 4 bases, with 5 bases left between them. Germline V gene lookup returns CDR1 MDHEN and CDR2 SYDVKM.

V is TRBV9 and J is TRBJ1-2, with 11 bases fitting TRBD1. V was pared by 2 bases and J by 8 bases, with 2 bases of the junction left unmatched. The V gene's germline CDR1 is SGDLS and CDR2 YYNGEE. The CDR3 is 13 amino acids. The CDR3 is CASSVDRGRGYTF. The DNA for the CDR3 is TGTGCCAGCAGCGTGGACAGGGGGCGCGGCTACACCTTC.

The chain carries TRBV10-3 and TRBJ2-2; D gene unclear. The germline V gene has CDR1 ENHRY and CDR2 SYGVKD. The CDR3 runs 15 residues. Trimming took off 5 bases at V and 6 bases at J, with 16 bases between the two ends. Here the CDR3 DNA reads TGTGCCATCAGTCCCCGAGTAGGGCTCGCCGGGGAGCTGTTTTTT. Translated: CAISPRVGLAGELFF.

The genes are TRBV11-2 and TRBJ1-3, with a weak D call TRBD1 (5 bases). The CDR3 is 14 residues long. Trimming took 6 bases from V and 7 from J, leaving 16 bases between them. The germline V gene has CDR1 SGHAT and CDR2 FQNNGV. The DNA for the CDR3 is TGTGCCAGCAGGTCTCCAGGGATAGGGAACACCATATATTTT. This sequence encodes CASRSPGIGNTIYF.

Here the CDR3 reads CASSPPGRPYEQFF. The CDR3 nucleotides read TGTGCCAGCTCACCCCCGGGCCGACCTTATGAGCAGTTCTTC. This rearrangement joins TRBV18 to TRBJ2-1, with D unresolved. The length of the CDR3 is 14 residues. V was cut by 3 bases and J by 8 bases, with 14 bases left in between. The germline V gene encodes CDR1 KGHSH and CDR2 LQKENI.

This clone has just one count. The chain combines TRBV7-3 with TRBJ1-1; D might be TRBD1 (5 bases). V dropped 0 bases and J dropped 10 bases, with 12 bases sitting between them. Per germline, CDR1 SGHTA and CDR2 FQGTGA. This CDR3 spans 13 amino acids. CDR3 nucleotides: TGTGCCAGCAGCTTAACGAGCCAGGGAAGAGCTTTCTTT. Translation: CASSLTSQGRAFF.

This clone was observed once. This chain joins TRBV28 and TRBJ2-3; 7 bases agree with TRBD2. The CDR3 contains 14 residues. The trim removed 5 bases at V and 4 bases at J, leaving 6 bases unmatched. The V gene's germline CDR1 is MDHEN and CDR2 SYDVKM. CDR3 amino acids: CASSTSGTADTQYF. The CDR3 DNA is TGTGCCAGCAGTACGAGCGGGACCGCAGATACGCAGTATTTT.

The rearrangement joins TRBV2 to TRBJ2-7; D is tentatively TRBD1 or TRBD2 (5 bases each). V lost 7 bases to trimming and J lost 3 bases, with 10 bases between them. Germline lookup yields CDR1 SNHLY and CDR2 FYNNEI. The CDR3 has 12 residues. The CDR3 DNA reads as TGTGCCAGCACCGGGGCCTTCTACGAGCAGTACTTC. Translating gives CASTGAFYEQYF.

This chain uses TRBV18 with TRBJ1-1; D gene ambiguous. Germline CDR1 and CDR2: KGHSH and LQKENI. CDR3 length: 15 amino acids. Trimming cost V 3 bases and J 8 bases, with 19 bases left between them. DNA of the CDR3: TGTGCCAGCTCACCCCCGGGGATAACATCAGCAGAAGCTTTCTTT. Residues: CASSPPGITSAEAFF.

This clone was recorded once. V usage is TRBV19 and J usage is TRBJ2-7, with D perhaps TRBD1 (5 bases). The CDR3 runs to 14 residues. Per germline, CDR1 LNHDA and CDR2 SQIVND (reference sequence). Trimming took off 9 bases at V and 3 bases at J, with 18 bases between the two ends. In DNA form, the CDR3 reads TGTGCCAGCAGCGACACCATACAGGTCTACGAGCAGTACTTC. It specifies CASSDTIQVYEQYF.